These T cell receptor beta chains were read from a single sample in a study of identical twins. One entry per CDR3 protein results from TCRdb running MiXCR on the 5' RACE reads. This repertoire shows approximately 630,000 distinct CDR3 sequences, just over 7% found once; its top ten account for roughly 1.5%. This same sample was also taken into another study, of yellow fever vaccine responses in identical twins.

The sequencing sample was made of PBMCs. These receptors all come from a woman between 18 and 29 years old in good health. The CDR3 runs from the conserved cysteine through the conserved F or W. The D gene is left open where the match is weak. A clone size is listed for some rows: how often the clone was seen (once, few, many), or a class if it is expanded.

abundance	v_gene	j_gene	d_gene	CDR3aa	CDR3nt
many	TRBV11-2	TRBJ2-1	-	CASSPIPSSYNEQFF	TGTGCCAGCAGTCCTATCCCTAGCTCCTACAATGAGCAGTTCTTC
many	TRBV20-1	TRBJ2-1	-	CSARVGGPYDYNEQFF	TGCAGTGCTAGAGTGGGAGGCCCTTATGACTACAATGAGCAGTTCTTC
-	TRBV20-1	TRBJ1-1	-	CSASVGRKGTEAFF	TGCAGTGCTAGTGTAGGCAGAAAAGGAACCGAAGCTTTCTTT
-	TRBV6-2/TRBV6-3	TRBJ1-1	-	CASSYWELDEAFF	TGTGCCAGCAGTTACTGGGAGCTCGATGAAGCTTTCTTT
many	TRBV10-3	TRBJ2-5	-	CAISAGDQETQYF	TGTGCCATCAGCGCAGGTGACCAAGAGACCCAGTACTTC
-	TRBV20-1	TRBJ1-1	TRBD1	CSARGRWTGNTEAFF	TGCAGTGCTAGAGGCAGGTGGACAGGGAACACTGAAGCTTTCTTT
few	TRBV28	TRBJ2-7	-	CASSSIGTWGVASYEQYF	TGTGCCAGCAGTTCTATCGGGACATGGGGAGTAGCCTCCTACGAGCAGTACTTC
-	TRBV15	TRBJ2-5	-	CATSIGGGRQETQYF	TGTGCCACCAGCATTGGCGGGGGCCGGCAAGAGACCCAGTACTTC
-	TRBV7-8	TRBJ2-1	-	CASSPQRLRWDEQFF	TGTGCCAGCAGCCCCCAGCGATTAAGGTGGGATGAGCAGTTCTTC
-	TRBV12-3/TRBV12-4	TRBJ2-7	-	CASSRIGQLAYEQYF	TGTGCCAGCAGCCGCATCGGACAGCTAGCCTACGAGCAGTACTTC
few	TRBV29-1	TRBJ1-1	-	CSVVKGNTEAFF	TGCAGCGTTGTGAAAGGGAACACTGAAGCTTTCTTT
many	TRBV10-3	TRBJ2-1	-	CAISERSSYNEQFF	TGTGCCATCAGTGAGAGAAGCTCCTACAATGAGCAGTTCTTC
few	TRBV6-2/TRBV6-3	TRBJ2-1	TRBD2	CASIRGGGVNEQFF	TGTGCCAGCATCCGTGGCGGGGGGGTGAATGAGCAGTTCTTC
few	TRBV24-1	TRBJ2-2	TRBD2	CATSDSGRDTGELFF	TGTGCCACCAGTGATTCCGGGAGGGACACCGGGGAGCTGTTTTTT
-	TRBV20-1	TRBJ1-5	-	CSASRPNQPQHF	TGCAGTGCTAGCCGGCCAAATCAGCCCCAGCATTTT
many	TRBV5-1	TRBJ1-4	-	CASSLGHGEKLFF	TGCGCCAGCAGCTTGGGACACGGGGAAAAACTGTTTTTT
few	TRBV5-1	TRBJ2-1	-	CASSLVRTDSYNEQFF	TGCGCCAGCAGCTTGGTTCGGACAGACTCCTACAATGAGCAGTTCTTC
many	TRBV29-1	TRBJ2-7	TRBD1	CSVEGGEGQGIIEQYF	TGCAGCGTTGAAGGAGGGGAGGGACAGGGCATCATCGAGCAGTACTTC
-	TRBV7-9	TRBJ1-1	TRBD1	CASSRDSNPTEAFF	TGTGCCAGCAGCCGGGACAGTAACCCCACTGAAGCTTTCTTT
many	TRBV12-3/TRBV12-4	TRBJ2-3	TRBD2	CASRRRASGSRGTNTDTQYF	TGTGCCAGCAGACGTAGGGCTAGCGGGAGTCGAGGAACAAACACAGATACGCAGTATTTT
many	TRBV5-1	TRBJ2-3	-	CASSPDRTSDTQYF	TGCGCCAGCAGCCCGGACAGAACCTCGGATACGCAGTATTTT
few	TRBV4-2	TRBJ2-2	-	CASSQGLRSQQSTGELFF	TGTGCCAGCAGCCAGGGACTGAGGTCGCAACAAAGCACCGGGGAGCTGTTTTTT
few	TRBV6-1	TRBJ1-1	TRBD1	CASTRQGRNTEAFF	TGTGCCAGCACCCGACAGGGTCGGAACACTGAAGCTTTCTTT
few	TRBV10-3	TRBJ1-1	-	CAISERGRETEAFF	TGTGCCATCAGTGAGCGGGGAAGGGAGACTGAAGCTTTCTTT
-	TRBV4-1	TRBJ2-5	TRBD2	CASSRPTSSGQETQYF	TGCGCCAGCAGCCGCCCTACATCTAGCGGCCAAGAGACCCAGTACTTC
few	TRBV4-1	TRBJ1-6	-	CASSQVGLNSPLHF	TGCGCCAGCAGCCAAGTGGGACTTAATTCACCCCTCCACTTT
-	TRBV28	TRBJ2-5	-	CASLVQETQYF	TGTGCCAGTCTGGTACAAGAGACCCAGTACTTC
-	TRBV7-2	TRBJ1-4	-	CASSLVIGEKLFF	TGTGCCAGCAGCTTAGTCATCGGTGAAAAACTGTTTTTT
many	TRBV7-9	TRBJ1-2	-	CASTFELGYGYTF	TGTGCCAGCACCTTCGAGTTGGGCTATGGCTACACCTTC
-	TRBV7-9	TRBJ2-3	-	CATLKLADTQYF	TGTGCCACCTTAAAACTAGCAGATACGCAGTATTTT
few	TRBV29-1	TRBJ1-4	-	CSVVRTSPNEKLFF	TGCAGCGTTGTACGGACGTCTCCGAATGAAAAACTGTTTTTT
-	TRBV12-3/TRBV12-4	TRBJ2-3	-	CASSLGGGRGQTQYF	TGTGCCAGCAGTTTAGGGGGGGGGCGCGGTCAAACGCAGTATTTT
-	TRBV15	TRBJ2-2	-	CATSREGNTGELFF	TGTGCCACCAGCAGAGAGGGGAACACCGGGGAGCTGTTTTTT
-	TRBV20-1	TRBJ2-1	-	CSARGDTLREQFF	TGCAGTGCTAGAGGTGATACCCTGAGGGAGCAGTTCTTC
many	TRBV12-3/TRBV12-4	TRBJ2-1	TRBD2	CASSLVPKLAGGSFSYNEQFF	TGTGCCAGCAGTTTAGTTCCCAAACTAGCGGGGGGTTCCTTTTCCTACAATGAGCAGTTCTTC
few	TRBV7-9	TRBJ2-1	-	CASSLRAVSYNEQFF	TGTGCCAGCAGTCTACGGGCCGTCTCCTACAATGAGCAGTTCTTC
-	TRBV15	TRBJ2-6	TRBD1	CATSNPTGMGANVLTF	TGTGCCACCAGCAACCCGACAGGGATGGGGGCCAACGTCCTGACTTTC
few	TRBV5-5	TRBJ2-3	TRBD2	CASSLDLAVTDTQYF	TGTGCCAGCAGCTTGGATCTAGCGGTAACAGATACGCAGTATTTT
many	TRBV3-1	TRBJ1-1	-	CASSQGMGQAFF	TGTGCCAGCAGCCAAGGAATGGGGCAGGCTTTCTTT
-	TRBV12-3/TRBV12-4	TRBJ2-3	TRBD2	CASSIFSGDTQYF	TGTGCCAGCAGTATATTTAGCGGGGATACGCAGTATTTT
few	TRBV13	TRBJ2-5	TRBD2	CASSPERAGQETQYF	TGTGCCAGCAGCCCTGAGCGAGCGGGACAAGAGACCCAGTACTTC
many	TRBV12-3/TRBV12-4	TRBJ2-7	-	CASRRGYEQYF	TGCGCCAGCAGACGGGGGTACGAGCAGTACTTC
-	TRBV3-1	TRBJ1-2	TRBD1	CASSHLGDSNGYTF	TGTGCCAGCAGCCACTTAGGGGACAGCAATGGCTACACCTTC
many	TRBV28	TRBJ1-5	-	CASRVGQGVNQPQHF	TGTGCCAGCAGAGTGGGGCAGGGCGTTAATCAGCCCCAGCATTTT
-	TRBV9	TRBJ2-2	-	CASSGVPANTGELFF	TGTGCCAGCAGTGGGGTTCCAGCGAACACCGGGGAGCTGTTTTTT
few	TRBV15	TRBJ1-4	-	CATSRAGPNEKLFF	TGTGCCACCAGCAGGGCCGGGCCAAATGAAAAACTGTTTTTT
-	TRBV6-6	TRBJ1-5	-	CASSYLGYQPQHF	TGTGCCAGCAGTTACCTGGGATATCAGCCCCAGCATTTT
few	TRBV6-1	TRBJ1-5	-	CASSVFQDSNQPQHF	TGTGCCAGCAGTGTCTTCCAGGACAGCAATCAGCCCCAGCATTTT
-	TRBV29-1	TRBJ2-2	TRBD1	CSVETTGGIGELFF	TGCAGCGTTGAAACGACAGGGGGCATCGGGGAGCTGTTTTTT
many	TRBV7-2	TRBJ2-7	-	CASSLGAAQSYEQYF	TGTGCCAGCAGCTTAGGGGCAGCTCAATCCTACGAGCAGTACTTC
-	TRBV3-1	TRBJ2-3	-	CASSQTNGLTSTDTQYF	TGTGCCAGCAGCCAAACCAACGGACTAACAAGCACAGATACGCAGTATTTT